One and the same sample provided the 15 T cell receptor beta chains below, sequenced in a study of Graves' ophthalmopathy and Graves' hyperthyroidism. Beta-chain TCR CDR3 regions were amplified from RNA transcripts. HTBI-primed RT-PCR formed the first round, and a multiplex PCR formed the second. TCRdb re-analysed the multiplex PCR reads in MiXCR, keeping a single row per CDR3 protein. The table includes hundreds of thousands of distinct CDR3 sequences, about 47% detected once. The specimen sequenced was peripheral blood. Receptors were obtained from an adult man with Graves' ophthalmopathy.

The chain has TRBV7-9 and TRBJ2-5; 12 bases fit TRBD1. V dropped 5 bases and J dropped 5; count of bases not matched to a gene: 3. CDR1 is SEHNR, CDR2 FQNEAQ, per germline (reference sequence). This CDR3 has 14 amino acids. CDR3 DNA: TGTGCCAGCAGCCAAGGGACAGGGGGCGAGACCCAGTACTTC. Its protein product is CASSQGTGGETQYF.

The V call is TRBV12-3 or TRBV12-4, the J call TRBJ2-5; no definite D call. V lost 6 bases, J lost 0 bases, and 11 bases lay in between. The CDR3 extends over 14 amino acids. CDR3 region: CASSVRGDQETQYF. The CDR3, as DNA: TGTGCCAGCAGCGTAAGAGGAGACCAAGAGACCCAGTACTTC.

This clonotype has a single count. The rearrangement links TRBV2 to TRBJ2-5; TRBD2 matches at 13 bases. Germline CDR1 reads SNHLY; CDR2 reads FYNNEI. V lost 6 bases, J lost 4 bases, and 8 bases stayed unmatched. This CDR3 has 16 residues. CDR3 loop: CASSQKGLAGSETQYF. In DNA form, the CDR3 reads TGTGCCAGCAGCCAAAAGGGACTAGCGGGGTCAGAGACCCAGTACTTC.

Comment on this clonotype: One end of the junction is discordant with germline, which a read error may explain. The J gene is TRBJ2-7, the V gene TRBV10-3; 12 positions match TRBD1. The CDR3 has 15 residues. CDR1 is ENHRY and CDR2 is SYGVKD in the germline V gene. Here the CDR3 reads CASSSTGTGGDERYF. The CDR3 region has the DNA TGTGCCAGCAGTTCCACCGGGACAGGGGGCGACGAGCGGTACTTC.

The chain is built from TRBV7-9 and TRBJ1-1; 7 bases line up with TRBD1. CDR3 length: 15 residues. Germline CDR1 SEHNR, CDR2 FQNEAQ (reference sequence). The trim removed 5 bases at V and 1 base at J, leaving 7 bases unmatched. This CDR3 is CASSNRQGKNTEAFF. For the CDR3, the DNA is TGTGCCAGCAGCAATCGACAGGGTAAGAACACTGAAGCTTTCTTT.

CDR3 bases: TGTGCCAGCAGCCGGCGGGGACAGGGGAACTATGGCTACACCTTC. It translates to CASSRRGQGNYGYTF. The chain is built from TRBV7-3 and TRBJ1-2; 10 bases line up with TRBD1. CDR3 size: 15 residues. Trimming took 5 bases from V and 2 from J; bases not matched to a gene: 5. The germline CDR1 and CDR2 sequences are SGHTA and FQGTGA.

The DNA for the CDR3 is TGTGCCAGCAGCTTAGGTTCTGCGCTCCAAGAGACCCAGTACTTC. Translating gives CASSLGSALQETQYF. The J gene is TRBJ2-5, the V gene TRBV7-2; the D is unclear. Germline values: CDR1 SGHTA, CDR2 FQGNSA. The CDR3 spans 15 residues. Trimming cost V 1 base and J 1 base, with 10 bases left between them.

Only one count was recorded for this clonotype. The V call is TRBV24-1, the J call TRBJ2-6, with 9 bases fitting TRBD1. The V gene's germline CDR1 is KGHDR and CDR2 SFDVKD. This CDR3 spans 15 amino acids. Trimming took 12 bases from V and 4 from J; bases not matched to a gene: 9. This chain's CDR3 is CAAAGTGQGANVLTF. The DNA for the CDR3 is TGTGCCGCCGCCGGGACAGGGCAGGGGGCCAACGTCCTGACTTTC.

Points on this clonotype: The junction does not match germline at one end; this may be a read error. The DNA for the CDR3 is TGTGCCAGCAGTGAAAGTGGAGGGGCCCAGTGGGGCTACACCTTC. Translating gives CASSESGGAQWGYTF. The chain recombines TRBV10-3 with TRBJ1-2; the D gene is possibly TRBD1 (5 bases). CDR1 is ENHRY and CDR2 is SYGVKD in the germline V gene. The CDR3 sequence is 15 residues long.

The table lists this clonotype with a few counts. This sequence joins TRBV12-3 or TRBV12-4 and TRBJ2-7, with 8 bases aligning to TRBD1. V trimming: 4 bases; J trimming: 3 bases; junction bases outside the gene matches: 5. This CDR3 spans 14 amino acids. The CDR3 bases are TGTGCCAGCAGTTCCGGGACAGGCATCTACGAGCAGTACTTC. Its protein product is CASSSGTGIYEQYF.

This clonotype appeared once. V and J are TRBV9 and TRBJ2-3; D is uncertain. The CDR3 is made up of 14 amino acids. Deletions cut 4 bases from V and 2 bases from J, with 11 bases between. CDR1 and CDR2 from the germline V gene are SGDLS and YYNGEE. CDR3 region: CASSSSRPTDTQYF. The CDR3 DNA reads TGTGCCAGCAGCTCGTCGCGACCCACAGATACGCAGTATTTT.

This clonotype was recorded a few times. This chain links TRBV2 with TRBJ2-5; D remains unclear. The CDR3 contains 13 residues. The V gene lost 1 base and the J gene lost 1 base, with 4 bases spanning the gap. The germline CDR1 and CDR2 sequences are SNHLY and FYNNEI. CDR3 residues: CASSEGSQETQYF. The CDR3 DNA follows: TGTGCCAGCAGTGAAGGCAGCCAAGAGACCCAGTACTTC. The whole variable domain, remainder taken from reference TRBV2 and TRBJ2-5, is EPEVTQTPSHQVTQMGQEVILRCVPISNHLYFYWYRQILGQKVEFLVSFYNNEISEKSEIFDDQFSVERPDGSNFTLKIRSTKLEDSAMYFCASSEGSQETQYFGPGTRLLVL.

This clonotype was observed once. V gene TRBV7-2 combines with J gene TRBJ2-7; 8 nucleotides line up with TRBD1. Trimming took 4 bases from V and 0 from J; bases not matched to a gene: 11. This CDR3 is built from 17 residues. Germline CDR1 SGHTA, CDR2 FQGNSA. The CDR3 region is CASSSGTGGESSYEQYF. The CDR3 region has the DNA TGTGCCAGCAGCTCCGGGACAGGCGGCGAGAGCTCCTACGAGCAGTACTTC.

This chain connects TRBV4-2 to TRBJ1-5; no clear D. Germline V gives CDR1 LGHNA, CDR2 YNFKEQ. CDR3 length: 15 residues. Trimming took off 3 bases at V and 0 bases at J, with 9 bases between the two ends. The DNA for the CDR3 is TGTGCCAGCAGCCACTCAGACTTTAGCAATCAGCCCCAGCATTTT. Protein product: CASSHSDFSNQPQHF.

The chain has TRBV19 and TRBJ1-5, with D perhaps matching TRBD1 (5 bases). CDR1 and CDR2 from the germline V gene are LNHDA and SQIVND (reference sequence). The CDR3 has 14 amino acids. V lost 1 base, J lost 4 bases, and 8 bases lay in between. The CDR3 region is CASSIVGVNQPQHF. The CDR3 DNA is TGTGCCAGTAGTATAGTAGGGGTGAATCAGCCCCAGCATTTT.